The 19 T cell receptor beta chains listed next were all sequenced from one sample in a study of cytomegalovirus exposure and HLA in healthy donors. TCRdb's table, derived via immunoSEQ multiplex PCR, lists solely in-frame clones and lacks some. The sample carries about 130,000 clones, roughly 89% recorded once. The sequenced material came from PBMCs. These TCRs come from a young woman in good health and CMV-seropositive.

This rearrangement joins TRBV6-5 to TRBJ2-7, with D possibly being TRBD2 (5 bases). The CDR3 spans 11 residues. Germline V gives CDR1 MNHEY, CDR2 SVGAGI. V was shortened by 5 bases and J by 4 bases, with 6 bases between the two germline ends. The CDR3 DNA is TGTGCCAGCAGTCGGGATTACGAGCAGTACTTC. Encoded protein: CASSRDYEQYF.

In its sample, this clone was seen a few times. In nucleotides, the CDR3 is TGTGCCAGCAACCCTTCGGGACAGGGCTACGAGCAGTACTTC. This gives the protein CASNPSGQGYEQYF. This chain joins TRBV6-1 and TRBJ2-7; 9 nucleotides align to TRBD1. Germline assignment: CDR1 MNHNS and CDR2 SASEGT. With 7 bases clipped from V and 3 bases from J, the junction kept 7 bases outside the gene matches. The CDR3 totals 14 residues.

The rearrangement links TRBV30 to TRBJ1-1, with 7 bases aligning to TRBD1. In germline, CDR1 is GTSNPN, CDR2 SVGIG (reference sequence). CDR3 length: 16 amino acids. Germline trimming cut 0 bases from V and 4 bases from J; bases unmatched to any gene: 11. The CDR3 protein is CAWSVKGGGIGTEAFF. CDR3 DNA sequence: TGTGCCTGGAGTGTAAAAGGGGGCGGGATTGGCACTGAAGCTTTCTTT.

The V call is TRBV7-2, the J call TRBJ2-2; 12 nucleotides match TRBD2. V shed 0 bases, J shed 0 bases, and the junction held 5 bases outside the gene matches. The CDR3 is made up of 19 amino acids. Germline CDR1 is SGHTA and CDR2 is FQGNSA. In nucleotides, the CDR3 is TGTGCCAGCAGCTTAGCGGCTAGCGGGGGGGCTTCGAACACCGGGGAGCTGTTTTTT. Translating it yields CASSLAASGGASNTGELFF.

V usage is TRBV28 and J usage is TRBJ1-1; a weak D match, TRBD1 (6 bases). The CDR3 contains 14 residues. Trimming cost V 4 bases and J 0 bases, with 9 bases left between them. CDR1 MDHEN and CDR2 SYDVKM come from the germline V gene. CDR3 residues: CASSSTGMNTEAFF. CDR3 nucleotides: TGTGCCAGCAGTTCCACAGGGATGAACACTGAAGCTTTCTTT.

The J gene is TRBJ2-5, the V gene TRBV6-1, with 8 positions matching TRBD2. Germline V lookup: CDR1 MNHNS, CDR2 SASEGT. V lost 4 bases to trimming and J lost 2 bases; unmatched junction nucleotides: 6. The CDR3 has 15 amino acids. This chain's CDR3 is CASSAGGPRQETQYF. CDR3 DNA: TGTGCCAGCAGTGCGGGGGGGCCGAGGCAAGAGACCCAGTACTTC.

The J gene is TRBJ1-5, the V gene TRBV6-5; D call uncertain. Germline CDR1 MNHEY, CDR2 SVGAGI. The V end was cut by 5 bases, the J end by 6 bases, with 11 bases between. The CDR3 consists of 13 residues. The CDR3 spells CASSRSLGQPQHF. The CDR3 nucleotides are TGTGCCAGCAGTCGTTCCCTAGGTCAGCCCCAGCATTTT.

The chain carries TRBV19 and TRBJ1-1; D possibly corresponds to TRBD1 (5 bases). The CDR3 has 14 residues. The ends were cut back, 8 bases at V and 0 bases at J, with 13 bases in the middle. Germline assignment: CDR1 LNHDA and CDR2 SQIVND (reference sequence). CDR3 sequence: CASSRQSMNTEAFF. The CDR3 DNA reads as TGTGCCAGTTCGCGACAGTCCATGAACACTGAAGCTTTCTTT.

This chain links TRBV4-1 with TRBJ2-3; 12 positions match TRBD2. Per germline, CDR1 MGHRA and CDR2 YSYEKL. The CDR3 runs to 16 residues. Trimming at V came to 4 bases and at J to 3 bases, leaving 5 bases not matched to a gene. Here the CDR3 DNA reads TGCGCCAGCAGCCCAAGACTAGCGGGGGATACAGATACGCAGTATTTT. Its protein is CASSPRLAGDTDTQYF.

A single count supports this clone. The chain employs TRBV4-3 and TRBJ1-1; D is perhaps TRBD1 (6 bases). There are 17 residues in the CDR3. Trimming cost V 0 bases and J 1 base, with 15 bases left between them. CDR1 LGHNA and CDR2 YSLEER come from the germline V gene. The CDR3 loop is CASSQDPRQGWNTEAFF. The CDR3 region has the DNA TGCGCCAGCAGCCAAGATCCACGGCAGGGGTGGAACACTGAAGCTTTCTTT.

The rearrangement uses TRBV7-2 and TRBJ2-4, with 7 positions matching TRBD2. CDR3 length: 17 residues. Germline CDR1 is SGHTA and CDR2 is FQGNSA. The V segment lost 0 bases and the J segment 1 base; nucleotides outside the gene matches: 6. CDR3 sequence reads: CASSLAGVGGAKNIQYF. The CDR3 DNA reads TGTGCCAGCAGCTTAGCGGGGGTGGGAGGGGCCAAAAACATTCAGTACTTC.

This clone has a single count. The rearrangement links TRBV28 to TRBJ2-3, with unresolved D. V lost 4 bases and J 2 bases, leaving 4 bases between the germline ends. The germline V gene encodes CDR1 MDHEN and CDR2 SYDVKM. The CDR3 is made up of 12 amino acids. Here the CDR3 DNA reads TGTGCCAGCAGTTCTTTCACAGATACGCAGTATTTT. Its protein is CASSSFTDTQYF.

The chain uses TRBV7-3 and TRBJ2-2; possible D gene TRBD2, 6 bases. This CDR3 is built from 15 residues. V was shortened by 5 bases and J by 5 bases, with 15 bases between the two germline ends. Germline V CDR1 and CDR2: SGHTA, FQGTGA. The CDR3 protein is CASSQTRDSTGELFF. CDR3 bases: TGTGCCAGCAGCCAAACCCGGGACTCAACCGGGGAGCTGTTTTTT.

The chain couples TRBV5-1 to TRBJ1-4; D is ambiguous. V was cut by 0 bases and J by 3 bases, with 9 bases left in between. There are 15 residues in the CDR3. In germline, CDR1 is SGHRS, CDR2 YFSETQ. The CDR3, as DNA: TGCGCCAGCAGCTTGGGTGGTAGTCCTAATGAAAAACTGTTTTTT. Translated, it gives CASSLGGSPNEKLFF. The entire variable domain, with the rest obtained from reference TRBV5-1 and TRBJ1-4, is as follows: KAGVTQTPRYLIKTRGQQVTLSCSPISGHRSVSWYQQTPGQGLQFLFEYFSETQRNKGNFPGRFSGRQFSNSRSEMNVSTLELGDSALYLCASSLGGSPNEKLFFGSGTQLSVL.

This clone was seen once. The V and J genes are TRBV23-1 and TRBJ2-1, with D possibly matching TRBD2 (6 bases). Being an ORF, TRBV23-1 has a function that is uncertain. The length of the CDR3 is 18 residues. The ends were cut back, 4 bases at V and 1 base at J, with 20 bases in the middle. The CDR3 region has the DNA TGCGCCAGCAGTCGGGTTGAGGGCGGGGAAGGGTCCTACAATGAGCAGTTCTTC. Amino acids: CASSRVEGGEGSYNEQFF.

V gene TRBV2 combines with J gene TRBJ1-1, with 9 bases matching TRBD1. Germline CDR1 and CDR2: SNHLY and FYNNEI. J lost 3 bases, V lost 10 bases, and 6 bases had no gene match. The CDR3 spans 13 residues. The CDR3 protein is CATGQGWDTEAFF. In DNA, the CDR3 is TGTGCCACCGGACAGGGGTGGGACACTGAAGCTTTCTTT.

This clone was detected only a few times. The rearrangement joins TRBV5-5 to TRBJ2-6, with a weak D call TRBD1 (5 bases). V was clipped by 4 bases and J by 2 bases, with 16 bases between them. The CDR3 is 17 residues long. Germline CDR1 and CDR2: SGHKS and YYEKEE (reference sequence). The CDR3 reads CASSHESPGTGANVLTF. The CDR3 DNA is TGTGCCAGCAGCCACGAATCCCCAGGGACTGGGGCCAACGTCCTGACTTTC.

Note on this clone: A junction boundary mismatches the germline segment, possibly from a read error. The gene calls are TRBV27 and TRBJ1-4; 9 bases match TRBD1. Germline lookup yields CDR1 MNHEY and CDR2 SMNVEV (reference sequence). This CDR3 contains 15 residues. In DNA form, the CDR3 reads TGTGCCAGCAGTATATCGGGACAGGGACCTGAAAAACTGTTTTTT. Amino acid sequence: CASSISGQGPEKLFF.

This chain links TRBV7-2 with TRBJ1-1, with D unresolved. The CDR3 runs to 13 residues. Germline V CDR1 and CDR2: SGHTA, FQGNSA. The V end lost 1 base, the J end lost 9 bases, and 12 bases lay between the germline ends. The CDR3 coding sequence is TGTGCCAGCAGCTTAGGGTCACTTACCCAAGCTTTCTTT. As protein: CASSLGSLTQAFF.